This T cell receptor beta chain derives from a study of neurological immune-mediated disorders. The controls, all healthy individuals, were blood bank volunteers in Maryland, USA. V was trimmed by 2 bases and J by 8 bases, leaving 17 bases between them. The CDR3 sequence is 15 residues long. The germline V gene encodes CDR1 SGHRS and CDR2 YFSETQ. By 5'RACE with 10-nucleotide random UMIs, the cDNA was made. MiXCR, applied by TCRdb to the 5' RACE reads, yields one record per CDR3 protein. Among tens of thousands of distinct CDR3 sequences, about 15% were seen once, and the ten largest hold 25% to 30%. This clonotype showed up many times. No antigen is known for it. Study observations and caveats: None of the CDR3 amino acid sequences of expanded clones recurred across subjects, suggesting private repertoires in all groups. HTLV-1-associated myelopathy had the most TCR clonal expansion, and multiple sclerosis had the least, less than healthy controls.

The sequence was collected from a man between 65 and 85 years old in good health. The sequenced sample consisted of PBMCs. The gene calls are TRBV5-1 and TRBJ2-4; D is possibly TRBD1 or TRBD2 (6 bases each). In nucleotides, the CDR3 is TGCGCCAGCAGCTTAGGAGGGGGAGGATCGGACATTCAGTACTTC. Protein sequence: CASSLGGGGSDIQYF.